The 28 T cell receptor beta chains below come from one sample, sequenced in a study of T cell repertoires in cytomegalovirus infection. TCRdb fed the reads into MiXCR, producing one record per CDR3 protein. The data show about 180,000 distinct CDR3 sequences, about a sixth seen once. The material sequenced was CD8+ T cells from PBMCs. The origin of the receptors is a human donor in good health (CMV status not recorded). Some clones in this sample may be carry-over from other donors' samples.

This clonotype appeared many times. The chain combines TRBV12-3 or TRBV12-4 with TRBJ1-4, with a possible D match to TRBD1 (6 bases). This CDR3 has 15 amino acids. Trimming left V 6 bases short and J 0 bases short, with 11 bases between. The CDR3 DNA reads TGTGCCAGCAGCCCGACAGGAGCAACTAATGAAAAACTGTTTTTT. It specifies CASSPTGATNEKLFF.

This clonotype was observed a handful of times. The chain is built from TRBV28 and TRBJ1-6, with a tentative D call TRBD1 (6 bases). The CDR3 loop spans 15 amino acids. The V gene's germline CDR1 is MDHEN and CDR2 SYDVKM. Trimming left V 7 bases short and J 8 bases short, with 18 bases between. The CDR3: CASNPFTGGDSPLHF. Written as DNA, the CDR3 is TGTGCCAGCAATCCGTTTACGGGGGGCGATTCACCCCTCCACTTT.

This clonotype occurred a few times. This chain links TRBV7-9 with TRBJ2-6, with 10 bases matching TRBD1. Per germline, CDR1 SEHNR and CDR2 FQNEAQ (reference sequence). V was clipped by 4 bases and J by 1 base; unmatched bases: 19. The CDR3 runs to 22 residues. The CDR3 DNA reads as TGTGCCAGCAGCTCCAATCCCTCGACAGGGGGCGAAGTATTGTCTGGGGCCAACGTCCTGACTTTC. Its translation is CASSSNPSTGGEVLSGANVLTF.

This clonotype has a handful of counts. V and J are TRBV7-8 and TRBJ1-1, with TRBD1 identical over 9 bases. The length of the CDR3 is 14 residues. V shed 5 bases and J 5 bases; nucleotides not matched to a gene: 6. Germline V lookup: CDR1 SGHVS, CDR2 FQNEAQ. The CDR3 DNA is TGTGCCAGCAGCCCAGGACAGGGGAGGACTGAAGCTTTCTTT. Translation: CASSPGQGRTEAFF.

This clonotype has a handful of counts. The CDR3 sequence is CSARDVGDQQFF. The DNA of the CDR3 is TGCAGTGCTAGAGATGTGGGGGACCAGCAGTTCTTC. The rearrangement links TRBV20-1 to TRBJ2-1; D could derive from TRBD1 or TRBD2 (5 bases each). V lost 0 bases, J lost 11 bases, and 11 bases lay in between. Germline CDR1 DFQATT, CDR2 SNEGSKA (reference sequence). The CDR3 runs 12 residues.

The rearrangement links TRBV25-1 to TRBJ2-3, with a tentative D call TRBD1 (6 bases). The CDR3 is 15 amino acids. Deletions cut 6 bases from V and 1 base from J, with 14 bases between. Germline CDR1 MGHDK, CDR2 SYGVNS. The CDR3 nucleotides are TGTGCCAGCAGACCCATACGACAGGGCACAGATACGCAGTATTTT. It yields the protein CASRPIRQGTDTQYF.

The V and J genes are TRBV7-8 and TRBJ2-7, with 8 bases matching TRBD1. CDR3 length: 15 residues. Germline CDR1 SGHVS, CDR2 FQNEAQ. V dropped 4 bases and J dropped 2; count of bases not matched to a gene: 7. The CDR3 spells CASSSGTGITYEQYF. The CDR3 bases are TGTGCCAGCAGCTCCGGGACAGGAATCACCTACGAGCAGTACTTC.

CDR3 in DNA: TGTGCCAGCAGCCAAGGATGGAACACCGGGGAGCTGTTTTTT. Protein product: CASSQGWNTGELFF. The rearrangement links TRBV14 to TRBJ2-2; no clear D gene. Germline V CDR1 and CDR2: SGHDN, FVKESK. This CDR3 spans 14 amino acids. Trimming left V 1 base short and J 1 base short, with 4 bases between.

This clonotype was detected ten times or more. The chain couples TRBV7-2 to TRBJ2-7; D is unclear. Trimming pared 5 bases from V and 6 bases from J, leaving 8 bases between. From germline, CDR1 is SGHTA and CDR2 FQGNSA. The CDR3 length is 11 residues. The CDR3 spells CASSADSEQYF. CDR3 coding DNA: TGTGCCAGCAGCGCCGACTCCGAGCAGTACTTC.

The chain is built from TRBV23-1 and TRBJ2-7; no firm D call. TRBV23-1 qualifies as an ORF whose function is uncertain. V lost 0 bases to trimming and J lost 0 bases, with 3 bases between them. This CDR3 contains 13 residues. The CDR3: CASSQSSSYEQYF. As DNA, the CDR3 is TGCGCCAGCAGTCAATCTAGCTCCTACGAGCAGTACTTC.

A few counts support this clonotype. V is TRBV14 and J is TRBJ2-5, with D possibly being TRBD1 (6 bases). The CDR3 is 14 residues long. Trimming pared 3 bases from V and 5 bases from J, leaving 13 bases between. In germline, CDR1 is SGHDN, CDR2 FVKESK. This chain's CDR3 is CASSHRGRWETQYF. The CDR3 DNA follows: TGTGCCAGCAGCCACAGGGGAAGGTGGGAGACCCAGTACTTC.

The chain recombines TRBV19 with TRBJ1-1, with D hard to call. The CDR3 loop spans 15 amino acids. Trimming pared 5 bases from V and 5 bases from J, leaving 18 bases between. Germline CDR1 LNHDA, CDR2 SQIVND (reference sequence). CDR3 loop: CASSSSGLSGTEAFF. The DNA for the CDR3 is TGTGCCAGTAGTTCATCGGGTCTCTCCGGGACTGAAGCTTTCTTT.

CDR3 loop: CASSLARTGGENEKLFF. In DNA, the CDR3 is TGCGCCAGCAGCTTGGCTCGGACAGGGGGCGAGAATGAAAAACTGTTTTTT. V and J are TRBV5-1 and TRBJ1-4; TRBD1 aligns across 11 bases. V lost 0 bases, J lost 5 bases, and 6 bases stayed unmatched. There are 17 residues in the CDR3. Per germline, CDR1 SGHRS and CDR2 YFSETQ.

This clonotype was seen a handful of times. The V and J genes are TRBV6-6 and TRBJ2-5; D ambiguous. In germline, CDR1 is MNHNY, CDR2 SVGAGI (reference sequence). Trimming took off 5 bases at V and 0 bases at J, with 19 bases between the two ends. The CDR3 is 17 residues long. The CDR3 coding sequence is TGTGCCAGCAGTCCCATGAATGACCTCTTGGACCAAGAGACCCAGTACTTC. It codes for CASSPMNDLLDQETQYF.

This clonotype was counted a few times. V and J are TRBV11-2 and TRBJ2-7; TRBD1 aligns across 7 bases. The CDR3 extends over 15 amino acids. V lost 5 bases and J lost 2; bases outside the gene matches: 9. CDR1 is SGHAT, CDR2 FQNNGV, per germline. CDR3 sequence: CASSPPGQIAYEQYF. In nucleotides, the CDR3 is TGTGCCAGCAGCCCACCGGGACAGATAGCCTACGAGCAGTACTTC.

This chain joins TRBV27 and TRBJ2-1, with D possibly matching TRBD1 (7 bases). Germline values: CDR1 MNHEY, CDR2 SMNVEV (reference sequence). This CDR3 has 15 amino acids. Trimming took 7 bases from V and 5 from J, leaving 18 bases between them. In DNA, the CDR3 is TGTGCCAGCACCCTCTGGGCAGGGGGGAACAATGAGCAGTTCTTC. It codes for CASTLWAGGNNEQFF.

This clonotype came up a few times. The chain employs TRBV28 and TRBJ2-1, with a weak D call TRBD2 (5 bases). CDR1 is MDHEN and CDR2 is SYDVKM in the germline V gene. The CDR3 loop spans 11 amino acids. CDR3 DNA: TGTGCGTGCGGGTCCCACAATGAGCAGTTCTTC. It codes for CACGSHNEQFF.

This clonotype was observed a handful of times. The chain combines TRBV28 with TRBJ2-7, with 7 nucleotides matching TRBD1. Germline V gives CDR1 MDHEN, CDR2 SYDVKM. This CDR3 is 14 amino acids long. The V and J ends lost 4 bases and 4 bases, in that order; junction bases with no gene match: 7. The CDR3 DNA is TGTGCCAGCAGTTCACGGACAGGATGGTACGAGCAGTACTTC. Residues: CASSSRTGWYEQYF.

The gene calls are TRBV27 and TRBJ2-7, with 9 positions matching TRBD1. Trimming removed 3 bases from V and 5 bases from J; junction bases left unmatched: 5. The CDR3 is 14 amino acids. Germline V gene lookup returns CDR1 MNHEY and CDR2 SMNVEV (reference sequence). The DNA for the CDR3 is TGTGCCAGCAGTTTCTGGGACAGGGTGGACGAGCAGTACTTC. It codes for CASSFWDRVDEQYF.

This clonotype was detected a few times. V gene TRBV14 combines with J gene TRBJ1-1; 8 nucleotides match TRBD1. J lost 4 bases, V lost 3 bases, and 7 bases had no gene match. Germline-derived CDR1 and CDR2 are SGHDN and FVKESK. The CDR3 loop spans 15 amino acids. CDR3 protein: CASSHPRGRGTEAFF. In DNA, the CDR3 is TGTGCCAGCAGCCACCCCAGGGGGCGCGGCACTGAAGCTTTCTTT.

The gene calls are TRBV27 and TRBJ2-1, with unresolved D. The CDR3 is made up of 13 amino acids. V was shortened by 0 bases and J by 9 bases, with 9 bases between the two germline ends. The germline gives CDR1 MNHEY, CDR2 SMNVEV (reference sequence). In DNA, the CDR3 is TGTGCCAGCAGTTTATCGTTGCTGGGTGAGCAGTTCTTC. Protein: CASSLSLLGEQFF.

The gene calls are TRBV30 and TRBJ1-5; D ambiguous. The CDR3 spans 13 residues. Germline values: CDR1 GTSNPN, CDR2 SVGIG (reference sequence). Trimming took 5 bases from V and 0 from J, leaving 8 bases between them. CDR3 in amino acids: CAWAVYSNQPQHF. Here the CDR3 DNA reads TGTGCCTGGGCGGTCTATAGCAATCAGCCCCAGCATTTT.

The chain uses TRBV7-9 and TRBJ2-1; no firm D call. This CDR3 has 13 amino acids. From germline, CDR1 is SEHNR and CDR2 FQNEAQ (reference sequence). The ends were cut back, 0 bases at V and 7 bases at J, with 7 bases in the middle. CDR3 sequence (DNA): TGTGCCAGCAGCTTAGCAGGGCTTAATGAGCAGTTCTTC. It codes for CASSLAGLNEQFF.

The V and J genes are TRBV6-5 and TRBJ2-7; the D gene is possibly TRBD1 (5 bases). Trimming left V 0 bases short and J 2 bases short, with 11 bases between. Germline V CDR1 and CDR2: MNHEY, SVGAGI. This CDR3 is built from 15 residues. The CDR3 sequence: CASSYSGELAYEQYF. Here the CDR3 DNA reads TGTGCCAGCAGTTACTCAGGGGAACTCGCCTACGAGCAGTACTTC.

This clonotype has a handful of counts. The rearrangement uses TRBV10-3 and TRBJ1-1, with D uncertain. This CDR3 has 16 amino acids. V was cut by 2 bases and J by 0 bases, with 13 bases left in between. CDR1 and CDR2 from the germline V gene are ENHRY and SYGVKD. CDR3 nucleotide sequence: TGTGCCATCAGTGAGGAGGCAGCCTACATGAACACTGAAGCTTTCTTT. This encodes CAISEEAAYMNTEAFF.

This clonotype turned up a few times. At one end, the junction sequence differs from germline, possibly due to a read error. This sequence joins TRBV7-2 and TRBJ2-1; D is possibly TRBD1 (6 bases). The CDR3 loop spans 13 amino acids. Germline CDR1 SGHTA, CDR2 FQGNSA. This chain's CDR3 is CASSLLGGNGQFF. The CDR3 nucleotides are TGTGCCAGCAGCTTACTTGGGGGCAATGGGCAGTTCTTC.

This clonotype was seen only a few times. CDR3 sequence reads: CASSPRISGTGTEAFF. The CDR3 region has the DNA TGTGCCAGCAGCCCCAGAATTAGTGGGACGGGCACTGAAGCTTTCTTT. The gene calls are TRBV7-9 and TRBJ1-1; possible D gene TRBD1, 5 bases. Trimming cost V 5 bases and J 4 bases, with 20 bases left between them. Germline V CDR1 and CDR2: SEHNR, FQNEAQ (reference sequence). The CDR3 length is 16 residues.

The chain links TRBV5-1 to TRBJ2-1, with 7 bases matching TRBD1. After removal of 4 bases from V and 8 bases from J, the junction contained 9 bases not matched to a gene. Germline V CDR1 and CDR2: SGHRS, YFSETQ. CDR3 size: 14 residues. The CDR3: CASSEDRFTDEQFF. Here the CDR3 DNA reads TGCGCCAGCAGCGAGGACAGGTTTACGGATGAGCAGTTCTTC.